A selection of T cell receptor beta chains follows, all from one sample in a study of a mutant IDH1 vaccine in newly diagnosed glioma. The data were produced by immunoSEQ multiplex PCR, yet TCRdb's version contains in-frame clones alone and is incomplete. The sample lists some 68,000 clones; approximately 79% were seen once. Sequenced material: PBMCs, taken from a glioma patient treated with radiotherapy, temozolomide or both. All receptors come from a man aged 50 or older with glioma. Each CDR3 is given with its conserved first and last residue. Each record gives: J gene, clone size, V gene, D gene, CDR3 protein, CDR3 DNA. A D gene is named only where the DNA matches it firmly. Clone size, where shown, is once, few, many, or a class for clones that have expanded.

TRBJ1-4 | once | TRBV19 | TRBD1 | CASSTHRGREKLFF | TGTGCCAGTAGTACCCACAGGGGGCGTGAAAAACTGTTTTTT
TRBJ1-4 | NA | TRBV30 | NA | CAWRKPLANEKLFF | TGTGCCTGGAGAAAACCGCTGGCTAATGAAAAACTGTTTTTT
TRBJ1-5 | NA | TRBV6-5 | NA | CASSRDRSNQPQHF | TGTGCCAGCAGTCGCGACAGGAGCAATCAGCCCCAGCATTTT
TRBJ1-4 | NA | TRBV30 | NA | CAWGAEEGRANEKLFF | TGTGCCTGGGGGGCCGAGGAGGGTAGAGCTAATGAAAAACTGTTTTTT
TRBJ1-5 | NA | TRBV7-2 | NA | CASSAPGRGGQPQHF | TGTGCCAGCAGCGCCCCCGGCAGGGGAGGACAGCCCCAGCATTTT
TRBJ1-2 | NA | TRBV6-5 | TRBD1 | CASSPRDRTNGYTF | TGTGCCAGCAGCCCCCGGGACAGGACGAACGGCTACACCTTC
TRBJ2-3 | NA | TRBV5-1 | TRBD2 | CASRIGGGLDTQYF | TGCGCCAGCAGGATTGGGGGGGGACTGGATACGCAGTATTTT
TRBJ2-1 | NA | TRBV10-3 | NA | CAIRGGQYNEQFF | TGTGCCATCAGGGGGGGACAGTACAATGAGCAGTTCTTC
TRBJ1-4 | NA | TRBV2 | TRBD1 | CASSRDRGGLNNEKLFF | TGTGCCAGCAGCCGGGACAGGGGAGGCTTGAACAATGAAAAACTGTTTTTT
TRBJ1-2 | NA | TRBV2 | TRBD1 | CASPDRGYGYTF | TGTGCCAGCCCGGACAGGGGCTATGGCTACACCTTC
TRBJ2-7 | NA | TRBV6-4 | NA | CASGGGLSYEQYF | TGTGCCAGCGGGGGAGGCCTCTCCTACGAGCAGTACTTC
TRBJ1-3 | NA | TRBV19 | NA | CASRTVSGNTIYF | TGTGCCAGTAGGACGGTTTCTGGAAACACCATATATTTT
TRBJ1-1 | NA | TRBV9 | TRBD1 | CASSKGADTEAFF | TGTGCCAGCAGCAAGGGGGCGGACACTGAAGCTTTCTTT
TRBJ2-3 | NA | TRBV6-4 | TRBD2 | CASSALAGAGINTQYF | TGTGCCAGCAGTGCCCTAGCGGGGGCAGGGATTAATACGCAGTATTTT
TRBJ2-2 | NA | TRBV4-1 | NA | CASSQGQNTGELFF | TGCGCCAGCAGCCAAGGACAAAACACCGGGGAGCTGTTTTTT
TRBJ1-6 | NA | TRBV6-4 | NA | CASSEQGGNSPLHF | TGTGCCAGCAGTGAACAGGGAGGTAATTCACCCCTCCACTTT
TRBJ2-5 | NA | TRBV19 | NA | CASRRGRETQYF | TGTGCCAGTAGGCGGGGCCGGGAGACCCAGTACTTC
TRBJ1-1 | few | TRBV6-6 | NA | CASSPGANTEAFF | TGTGCCAGCAGTCCCGGGGCGAACACTGAAGCTTTCTTT
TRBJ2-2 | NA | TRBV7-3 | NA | CASSLGGLTGELFF | TGTGCCAGCAGCTTAGGGGGGCTCACCGGGGAGCTGTTTTTT